The 26 T cell receptor beta chains below were found in one sample sequenced in a study of identical twins. Using its own MiXCR run on the 5' RACE reads, TCRdb lists one record per CDR3 protein. The sample lists fewer than 550,000 distinct CDR3 sequences, roughly an eighth occurring once. The data were also submitted as part of a second study, on yellow fever vaccine responses in identical twins.

Input material: CD4+ T cells sorted from blood. The receptors stem from a woman aged 18-35 years in good health.

The chain recombines TRBV19 with TRBJ2-1; 9 positions match TRBD2. CDR3 length: 15 residues. Germline trimming cut 2 bases from V and 8 bases from J; bases unmatched to any gene: 7. Looked up from germline, CDR1 is LNHDA and CDR2 is SQIVND (reference sequence). The CDR3 coding sequence is TGTGCCAGTAGTATACCCAGCGGGGGGATCCATGAGCAGTTCTTC. Its protein is CASSIPSGGIHEQFF.

V gene TRBV7-9 combines with J gene TRBJ2-6; no firm D call. With 11 bases removed from V and 0 bases from J, the gap between germline ends came to 20 bases. This CDR3 is built from 17 residues. CDR1 is SEHNR, CDR2 FQNEAQ, per germline (reference sequence). The CDR3 loop reads CASPGGRESSGANVLTF. The DNA of the CDR3 is TGTGCCTCACCAGGTGGCAGAGAAAGCTCTGGGGCCAACGTCCTGACTTTC. The complete variable domain, with remaining parts taken from reference TRBV7-9 and TRBJ2-6, reads DTGVSQNPRHKITKRGQNVTFRCDPISEHNRLYWYRQTLGQGPEFLTYFQNEAQLEKSRLLSDRFSAERPKGSFSTLEIQRTEQGDSAMYLCASPGGRESSGANVLTFGAGSRLTVL.

Only a few counts were recorded for this clonotype. The chain joins TRBV7-8 to TRBJ2-7, with a possible D match to TRBD1 (6 bases). The V and J ends lost 5 bases and 5 bases respectively, with 13 bases between them. The CDR3 consists of 13 residues. Per germline, CDR1 SGHVS and CDR2 FQNEAQ. The CDR3 DNA reads as TGTGCCAGCAGCGAACCCAGGGGCCACGAGCAGTACTTC. It encodes CASSEPRGHEQYF.

This chain joins TRBV5-6 and TRBJ2-7; 9 positions match TRBD1. V gave up 3 bases and J gave up 8 bases; unmatched junction bases: 9. CDR3 size: 14 residues. Germline loops: CDR1 SGHDT, CDR2 YYEEEE. In DNA form, the CDR3 reads TGTGCCAGCAGCTCCCCGGGACAGGGTAATCAGCAGTACTTC. Amino acid sequence: CASSSPGQGNQQYF.

The V gene is TRBV20-1, the J gene TRBJ2-3; 9 nucleotides match TRBD1. Germline-derived CDR1 and CDR2 are DFQATT and SNEGSKA (reference sequence). The junction had 5 bases not matched to a gene; V was cut back by 0 bases and J by 4 bases. This CDR3 comprises 15 residues. Written as DNA, the CDR3 is TGCAGTGCTAGAGATAGGACAGGGGACCCAGATACGCAGTATTTT. It specifies CSARDRTGDPDTQYF.

With respect to this clonotype: A single base separates this from a much larger clone, so it may be a read error. This rearrangement joins TRBV20-1 to TRBJ2-3, with D possibly matching TRBD2 (6 bases). The CDR3 is made up of 16 amino acids. Germline loops: CDR1 DFQATT, CDR2 SNEGSKA (reference sequence). CDR3 bases: TGCTGTGCTAGCGTACCCGGGGCAGCAAGCACAGATACGCAGTATTTT. Its translation: CCASVPGAASTDTQYF.

This clonotype was recorded a few times. V gene TRBV20-1 combines with J gene TRBJ2-2, with D perhaps being TRBD1 or TRBD2 (6 bases each). The germline V gene encodes CDR1 DFQATT and CDR2 SNEGSKA (reference sequence). CDR3 length: 14 residues. Trimming shortened V by 5 bases and J by 1 base, and 11 bases separated the two germline ends. The CDR3 is CSAPGGQNTGELFF. CDR3 DNA sequence: TGCAGTGCTCCCGGGGGCCAGAACACCGGGGAGCTGTTTTTT.

This clonotype came up many times. The rearrangement links TRBV7-2 to TRBJ2-7; D is undetermined. Between the trimmed V and J ends, which lost 6 bases and 3 bases, there was a span of 6 bases. The germline V gene encodes CDR1 SGHTA and CDR2 FQGNSA. The CDR3 runs to 11 residues. The CDR3 sequence: CASSLHYEQYF. The CDR3 DNA reads TGTGCCAGCAGTTTGCACTACGAGCAGTACTTC.

A few counts support this clonotype. The chain carries TRBV20-1 and TRBJ2-1; 8 nucleotides align to TRBD2. Trimming removed 6 bases from V and 5 bases from J; junction bases left unmatched: 12. Germline V lookup: CDR1 DFQATT, CDR2 SNEGSKA (reference sequence). CDR3 length: 15 residues. CDR3 DNA sequence: TGCAGTGCAAATCCTAGCGGGCCTGGGAACAATGAGCAGTTCTTC. The encoded protein is CSANPSGPGNNEQFF.

This clonotype was seen a few times. The genes are TRBV7-2 and TRBJ2-5, with 9 bases fitting TRBD2. J lost 4 bases, V lost 6 bases, and 9 bases had no gene match. This CDR3 is 15 amino acids long. Germline CDR1 is SGHTA and CDR2 is FQGNSA. CDR3 protein: CASRSASGIRETQYF. The CDR3 bases are TGTGCCAGCAGATCAGCTAGCGGGATCAGAGAGACCCAGTACTTC.

In this sample, this clonotype turned up a few times. The CDR3 protein is CASDTGTGLYNEQFF. Written as DNA, the CDR3 is TGCGCCAGCGACACCGGGACTGGACTCTACAATGAGCAGTTCTTC. The J gene is TRBJ2-1, the V gene TRBV5-1; the D gene is possibly TRBD2 (6 bases). The CDR3 covers 15 residues. V was pared by 7 bases and J by 3 bases, with 17 bases between. The germline V gene encodes CDR1 SGHRS and CDR2 YFSETQ.

This clonotype was found a few times. The gene calls are TRBV15 and TRBJ2-2, with TRBD1 identical over 8 bases. Germline V gene lookup returns CDR1 LNHNV and CDR2 YYDKDF (reference sequence). This CDR3 is built from 15 residues. After removal of 0 bases from V and 8 bases from J, the junction contained 5 bases not matched to a gene. The CDR3 coding sequence is TGTGCCACCAGCAGAGAGACAGGGGTTGTGGGGGAGCTGTTTTTT. This codes for CATSRETGVVGELFF.

This rearrangement joins TRBV20-1 to TRBJ2-1; TRBD2 matches 8 bases. Germline V lookup: CDR1 DFQATT, CDR2 SNEGSKA (reference sequence). The CDR3 totals 14 residues. Unmatched junction bases numbered 7, after V lost 2 bases and J lost 7 bases. The CDR3 DNA follows: TGCAGTGCTAGACCCCCCGGGACTAGGAATGAGCAGTTCTTC. This encodes CSARPPGTRNEQFF.

The genes are TRBV20-1 and TRBJ1-5; 7 nucleotides agree with TRBD1. This CDR3 comprises 12 residues. Germline trimming cut 7 bases from V and 7 bases from J; bases unmatched to any gene: 7. Germline V gene lookup returns CDR1 DFQATT and CDR2 SNEGSKA (reference sequence). CDR3 in amino acids: CSVSDRVQPQHF. For the CDR3, the DNA is TGCAGTGTTTCAGACAGGGTGCAGCCCCAGCATTTT.

This clonotype was counted at least ten times. The CDR3 sequence is CASSHPSGANGYTF. In nucleotides, the CDR3 is TGTGCCAGCAGCCACCCCTCAGGGGCCAATGGCTACACCTTC. V is TRBV3-1 and J is TRBJ1-2; tentative D call: TRBD1 (6 bases). V lost 3 bases and J 6 bases, leaving 14 bases between the germline ends. Looked up from germline, CDR1 is LGHDT and CDR2 is YNNKEL (reference sequence). This CDR3 is 14 amino acids long.

At least ten counts were recorded for this clonotype. The rearrangement uses TRBV7-9 and TRBJ2-1; weak D call: TRBD2 (6 bases). The V end lost 2 bases, the J end lost 8 bases, and 13 bases lay between the germline ends. Germline CDR1 reads SEHNR; CDR2 reads FQNEAQ (reference sequence). The CDR3 is made up of 14 amino acids. This CDR3 reads CASSLSVTGDEQFF. The CDR3 bases are TGTGCCAGCAGCTTATCGGTTACGGGAGATGAGCAGTTCTTC.

The chain has TRBV6-2 or TRBV6-3 and TRBJ2-7; TRBD1 matches at 8 bases. In germline, CDR1 is MNHEY, CDR2 SVGEGT. Trimming removed 6 bases from V and 6 bases from J; junction bases left unmatched: 4. This CDR3 contains 12 residues. CDR3 in DNA: TGTGCCAGCAGCAGACAGGGGACCGAGCAGTACTTC. Its translation is CASSRQGTEQYF.

This clonotype was detected only a few times. The chain links TRBV12-3 or TRBV12-4 to TRBJ2-1; 12 positions agree with TRBD2. The CDR3 consists of 17 residues. J gave up 7 bases and V 1 base, and 8 bases lay outside the gene matches. The DNA for the CDR3 is TGTGCCAGCAGTTTAGAGGGGACTAGCGGGCTATTGAATGAGCAGTTCTTC. Its translation is CASSLEGTSGLLNEQFF.

The chain couples TRBV7-2 to TRBJ2-7, with 11 bases aligning to TRBD2. Germline loops: CDR1 SGHTA, CDR2 FQGNSA. V lost 6 bases and J lost 5; bases outside the gene matches: 9. The CDR3 loop spans 15 amino acids. The CDR3 bases are TGTGCCAGCAGTCCCTGGCTAGCGGGGGGCCACGAGCAGTACTTC. It yields the protein CASSPWLAGGHEQYF.

The sample holds a few counts of this clonotype. J is TRBJ1-6 and V is TRBV28, with 9 positions matching TRBD1. The CDR3 sequence is 14 residues long. J gave up 10 bases and V 6 bases, and 7 bases lay outside the gene matches. CDR1 is MDHEN, CDR2 SYDVKM, per germline. CDR3 residues: CASSNPGQGSPLHF. CDR3 sequence (DNA): TGTGCCAGCAGCAACCCGGGACAGGGATCACCCCTCCACTTT.

This clonotype was picked up a small number of times. The gene calls are TRBV20-1 and TRBJ2-3; the D gene is possibly TRBD2 (7 bases). This CDR3 has 13 amino acids. The V end lost 3 bases, the J end lost 5 bases, and 12 bases lay between the germline ends. Germline V gene data show CDR1 as DFQATT and CDR2 as SNEGSKA (reference sequence). The CDR3 is CSASGGQGDTQYF. CDR3 coding DNA: TGCAGTGCTAGCGGGGGGCAAGGAGATACGCAGTATTTT.

This sequence joins TRBV6-2 or TRBV6-3 and TRBJ2-3; possibly TRBD2 for D (6 bases). Trimming removed 2 bases at V and 4 bases at J, with 22 bases between. The length of the CDR3 is 18 residues. CDR1 and CDR2 (germline): MNHEY, SVGEGT. The CDR3 bases are TGTGCCAGCAGTTACCGCAGTTCGGGACTGACGGGTGCAGATACGCAGTATTTT. Residues: CASSYRSSGLTGADTQYF.

This clonotype was seen a handful of times. The V and J genes are TRBV28 and TRBJ2-7; D is tentatively TRBD1 or TRBD2 (6 bases each). The germline CDR1 and CDR2 sequences are MDHEN and SYDVKM. The CDR3 contains 14 residues. V was shortened by 6 bases and J by 2 bases, with 14 bases between the two germline ends. CDR3 sequence: CASRRGDMTYEQYF. CDR3 DNA sequence: TGTGCCAGCAGAAGGGGGGACATGACCTACGAGCAGTACTTC.

The V gene is TRBV5-1, the J gene TRBJ2-7; TRBD2 matches 9 bases. CDR1 and CDR2 from the germline V gene are SGHRS and YFSETQ. The length of the CDR3 is 17 residues. V shed 4 bases, J shed 3 bases, and the junction held 14 bases outside the gene matches. DNA for the CDR3: TGCGCCAGCAGCCCCGGTTTGACGACTAGCGGTTACTACGAGCAGTACTTC. Translating it yields CASSPGLTTSGYYEQYF.

The chain carries TRBV20-1 and TRBJ2-7; TRBD2 aligns across 8 bases. With 5 bases clipped from V and 2 bases from J, the junction kept 11 bases outside the gene matches. The CDR3 length is 15 residues. Germline CDR1 reads DFQATT; CDR2 reads SNEGSKA (reference sequence). The CDR3 coding sequence is TGCAGTGCTTATGCGGGAGGACTCACCCCCTACGAGCAGTACTTC. This codes for CSAYAGGLTPYEQYF.

This clonotype was picked up a small number of times. This chain joins TRBV7-9 and TRBJ2-3; possibly TRBD1 or TRBD2 for D (6 bases each). CDR1 SEHNR and CDR2 FQNEAQ come from the germline V gene (reference sequence). V gave up 3 bases and J gave up 8 bases, with 12 bases separating them. The CDR3 totals 13 residues. CDR3 sequence (DNA): TGTGCCAGCAGCTTTTTGGGGGGCGGTACGCAGTATTTT. It encodes CASSFLGGGTQYF.